What follows is one T cell receptor beta chain and its context. The antigen remains undetermined. The method was immunoSEQ multiplex PCR; TCRdb's version includes in-frame clones alone and lacks a portion of them. Of about 19,000 clones listed, 92% are singletons. Germline CDR1 is SGHNT and CDR2 is YYREEE (reference sequence). The V segment lost 2 bases and the J segment 3 bases; nucleotides outside the gene matches: 4. There are 14 residues in the CDR3. Major depressive disorder by DSM-IV, Hamilton depression score of at least 18. No psychiatric drugs, including antidepressants, for at least 8 weeks beforehand. The data derive from a study of untreated major depressive disorder. Study conclusions and caveats: The small study sample limits how generally findings apply. Depressed patients' CD4+ T cells carried increased TRBV05-01 (Vbeta 5.1) usage versus control CD4+ T cells.

The chain recombines TRBV5-4 with TRBJ1-1; TRBD1 aligns across 7 bases. Material: CD4+ T cells from PBMCs. The TCR sequence derives from a woman aged 40 to 50 with major depressive disorder. The CDR3 is CASSLTGVDTEAFF. CDR3 nucleotides: TGTGCCAGCAGCTTAACAGGGGTAGACACTGAAGCTTTCTTT. Together with reference TRBV5-4 and TRBJ1-1, the CDR3 gives the full variable domain: ETGVTQSPTHLIKTRGQQVTLRCSSQSGHNTVSWYQQALGQGPQFIFQYYREEENGRGNFPPRFSGLQFPNYSSELNVNALELDDSALYLCASSLTGVDTEAFFGQGTRLTVV.